The entry below gives a single T cell receptor (beta chain) sequence along with its context. This sample was taken from a study of T cell changes during pregnancy in multiple sclerosis. Measured with immunoSEQ multiplex PCR; TCRdb has only the in-frame clones, and not every one. This table holds over 90,000 clones, approximately 95% found once. The CDR3 length is 11 residues. Trimming stripped 7 bases from V and 7 bases from J, with 7 bases between. CDR1 and CDR2 from the germline V gene are MDHEN and SYDVKM. The chain recombines TRBV28 with TRBJ1-4, with D possibly matching TRBD1 (6 bases). The source is a female donor with multiple sclerosis, enrolled in a pregnancy study. The specimen was peripheral blood, collected after pregnancy. The CDR3 DNA reads TGTGCCAGCAAACAGGGTGAAAAACTGTTTTTT. It translates to CASKQGEKLFF.